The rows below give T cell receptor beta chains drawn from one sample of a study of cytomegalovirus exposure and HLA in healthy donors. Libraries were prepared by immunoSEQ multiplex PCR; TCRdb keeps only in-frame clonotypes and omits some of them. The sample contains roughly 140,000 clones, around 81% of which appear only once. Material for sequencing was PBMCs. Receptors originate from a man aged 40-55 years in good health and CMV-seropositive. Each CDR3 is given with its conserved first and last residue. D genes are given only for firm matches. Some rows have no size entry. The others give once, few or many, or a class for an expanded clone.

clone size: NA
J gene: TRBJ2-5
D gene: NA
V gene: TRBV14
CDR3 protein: CASSHRTVQETQYF
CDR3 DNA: TGTGCCAGCAGCCATAGGACAGTCCAAGAGACCCAGTACTTC

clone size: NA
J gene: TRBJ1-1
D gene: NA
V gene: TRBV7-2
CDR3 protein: CASTRDWNTEAFF
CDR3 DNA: TGTGCCAGCACCAGGGACTGGAACACTGAAGCTTTCTTT

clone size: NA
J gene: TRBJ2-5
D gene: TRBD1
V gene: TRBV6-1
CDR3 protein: CASSGWDRVAQYF
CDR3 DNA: TGTGCCAGCAGTGGTTGGGACAGGGTAGCCCAGTACTTC

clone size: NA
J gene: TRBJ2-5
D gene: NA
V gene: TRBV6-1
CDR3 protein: CASSVSGSQETQYF
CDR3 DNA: TGTGCCAGCAGTGTGTCGGGGAGCCAAGAGACCCAGTACTTC

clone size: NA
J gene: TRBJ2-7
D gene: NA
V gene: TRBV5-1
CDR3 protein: CASTGRGSEQYF
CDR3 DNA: TGCGCCAGCACCGGGCGGGGATCCGAGCAGTACTTC

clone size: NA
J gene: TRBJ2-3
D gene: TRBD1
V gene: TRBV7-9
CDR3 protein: CASSEQQGADTQYF
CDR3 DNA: TGTGCCAGCAGCGAGCAACAGGGGGCAGATACGCAGTATTTT

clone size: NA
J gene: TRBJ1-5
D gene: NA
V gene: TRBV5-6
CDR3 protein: CASSYRYGRRPQHF
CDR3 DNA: TGTGCCAGCAGCTACCGGTACGGAAGGAGGCCCCAGCATTTT

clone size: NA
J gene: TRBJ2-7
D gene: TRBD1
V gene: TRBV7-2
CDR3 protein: CASSLRSGGSYEQYF
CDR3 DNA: TGTGCCAGCAGCCTAAGGTCAGGGGGCTCCTACGAGCAGTACTTC

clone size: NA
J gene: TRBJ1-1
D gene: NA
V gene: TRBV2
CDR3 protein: CASSPRLNTEAFF
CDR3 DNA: TGTGCCAGCAGTCCTAGATTGAACACTGAAGCTTTCTTT

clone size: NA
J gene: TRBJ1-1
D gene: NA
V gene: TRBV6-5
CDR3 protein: CASSPPVGKNTEAFF
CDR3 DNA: TGTGCCAGCAGCCCCCCGGTCGGGAAAAACACTGAAGCTTTCTTT

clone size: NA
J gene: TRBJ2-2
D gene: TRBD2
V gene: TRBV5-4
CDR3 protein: CASSGEGTGTGELFF
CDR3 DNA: TGTGCCAGCAGCGGGGAGGGGACGGGCACCGGGGAGCTGTTTTTT

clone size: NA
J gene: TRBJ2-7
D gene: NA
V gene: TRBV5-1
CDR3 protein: CASSKSGSTYEQYF
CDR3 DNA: TGCGCCAGCAGCAAATCAGGGTCGACCTACGAGCAGTACTTC

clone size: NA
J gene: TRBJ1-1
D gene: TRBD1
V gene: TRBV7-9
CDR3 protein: CASSLGTGFWNTEAFF
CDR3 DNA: TGTGCCAGCAGCCTCGGGACAGGGTTCTGGAACACTGAAGCTTTCTTT

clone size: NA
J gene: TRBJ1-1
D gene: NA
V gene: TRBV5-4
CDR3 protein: CASSGMPGKMNTEAFF
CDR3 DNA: TGTGCCAGCAGCGGAATGCCCGGGAAGATGAACACTGAAGCTTTCTTT

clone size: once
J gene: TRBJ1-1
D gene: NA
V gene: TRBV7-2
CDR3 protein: CASSPVPQGRGTEAFF
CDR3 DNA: TGTGCCAGCAGCCCCGTCCCTCAGGGTAGAGGCACTGAAGCTTTCTTT

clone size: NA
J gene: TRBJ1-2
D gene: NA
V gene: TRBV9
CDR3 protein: CASSAEHSAQNYGYTF
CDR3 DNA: TGTGCCAGCAGCGCCGAACATTCGGCACAGAACTATGGCTACACCTTC

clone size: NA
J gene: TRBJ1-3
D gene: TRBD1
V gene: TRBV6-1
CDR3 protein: CASSEAGQGSGNTIYF
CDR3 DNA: TGTGCCAGCAGTGAAGCGGGACAGGGCTCTGGAAACACCATATATTTT

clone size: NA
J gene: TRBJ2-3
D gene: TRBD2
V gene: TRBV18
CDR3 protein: CASSDPILAGVGDTQYF
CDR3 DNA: TGTGCCAGCTCAGACCCGATACTAGCGGGAGTCGGTGATACGCAGTATTTT

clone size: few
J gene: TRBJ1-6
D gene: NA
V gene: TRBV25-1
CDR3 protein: CASSDRRRTGERNSPLHF
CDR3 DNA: TGTGCCAGCAGTGACCGGCGCCGGACGGGAGAGCGAAATTCACCCCTCCACTTT

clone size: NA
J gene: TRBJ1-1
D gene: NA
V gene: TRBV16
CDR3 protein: CASSPLTGGTEAFF
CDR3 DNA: TGTGCCAGCAGCCCGCTCACGGGAGGCACTGAAGCTTTCTTT

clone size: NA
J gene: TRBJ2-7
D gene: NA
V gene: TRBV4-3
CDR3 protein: CASSQDYGSLSEQYF
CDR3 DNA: TGCGCCAGCAGCCAAGATTACGGGAGCCTGTCCGAGCAGTACTTC

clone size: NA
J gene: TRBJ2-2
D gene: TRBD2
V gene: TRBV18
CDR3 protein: CASSPSSGRNTGELFF
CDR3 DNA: TGTGCCAGCTCACCGTCTAGCGGGAGAAACACCGGGGAGCTGTTTTTT

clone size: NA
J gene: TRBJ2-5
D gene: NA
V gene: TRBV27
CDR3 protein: CASSLAAGDGTQYF
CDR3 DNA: TGTGCCAGCAGTTTAGCGGCAGGGGATGGGACCCAGTACTTC

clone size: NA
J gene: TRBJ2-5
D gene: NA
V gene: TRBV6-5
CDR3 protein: CASSPSAYQETQYF
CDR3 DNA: TGTGCCAGCAGCCCGAGTGCGTACCAAGAGACCCAGTACTTC

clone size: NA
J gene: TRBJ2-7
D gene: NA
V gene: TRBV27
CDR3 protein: CASSFGPGLVEQYF
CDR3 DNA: NA

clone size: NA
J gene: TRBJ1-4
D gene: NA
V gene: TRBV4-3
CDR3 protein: CASSQDWETGKLFF
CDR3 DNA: TGCGCCAGCAGCCAAGACTGGGAAACAGGAAAACTGTTTTTT

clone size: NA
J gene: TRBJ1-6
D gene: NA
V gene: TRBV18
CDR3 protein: CASSSSSSYNSPLHF
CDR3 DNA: TGTGCCAGCTCATCGTCCAGCTCCTATAATTCACCCCTCCACTTT

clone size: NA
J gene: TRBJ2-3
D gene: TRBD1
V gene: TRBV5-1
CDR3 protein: CASSLATGGTDTQYF
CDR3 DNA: TGCGCCAGCAGCTTGGCGACAGGGGGCACAGATACGCAGTATTTT

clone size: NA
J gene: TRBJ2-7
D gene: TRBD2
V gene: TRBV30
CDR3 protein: CAWSDWTSGSYEQYF
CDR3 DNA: TGTGCCTGGAGCGACTGGACTAGCGGGAGTTACGAGCAGTACTTC

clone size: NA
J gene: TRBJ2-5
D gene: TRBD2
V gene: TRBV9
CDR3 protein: CASSPLGGRVQETQYF
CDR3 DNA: TGTGCCAGCAGTCCCTTGGGCGGGAGGGTACAAGAGACCCAGTACTTC

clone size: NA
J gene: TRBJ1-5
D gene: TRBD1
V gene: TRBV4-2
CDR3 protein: CASSQGDREGNQPQHF
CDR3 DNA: TGTGCCAGCAGCCAAGGTGACAGGGAGGGCAATCAGCCCCAGCATTTT

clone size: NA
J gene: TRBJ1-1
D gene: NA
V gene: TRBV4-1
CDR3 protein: CASSRPSGGHTEAFF
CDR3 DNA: TGCGCCAGCAGCCGCCCCAGCGGGGGACACACTGAAGCTTTCTTT

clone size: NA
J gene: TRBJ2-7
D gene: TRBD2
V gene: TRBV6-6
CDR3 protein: CASSSDGEGYEQYF
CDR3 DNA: TGTGCCAGCAGTTCGGACGGGGAGGGGTACGAGCAGTACTTC

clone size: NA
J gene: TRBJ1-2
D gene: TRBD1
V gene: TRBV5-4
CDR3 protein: CASSPDRGNYGYTF
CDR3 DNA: TGTGCCAGCAGCCCAGACAGGGGGAACTATGGCTACACCTTC

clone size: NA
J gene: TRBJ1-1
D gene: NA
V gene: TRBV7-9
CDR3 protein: CASSAQGMGTEAFF
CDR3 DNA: TGTGCCAGCAGCGCACAGGGTATGGGCACTGAAGCTTTCTTT

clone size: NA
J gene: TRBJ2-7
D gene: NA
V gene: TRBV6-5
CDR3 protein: CASRKGGAPTYEQYF
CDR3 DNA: TGTGCCAGCAGAAAGGGGGGGGCACCGACCTACGAGCAGTACTTC

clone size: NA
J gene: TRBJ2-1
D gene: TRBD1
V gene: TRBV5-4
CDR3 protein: CASSSPGTDYYNEQFF
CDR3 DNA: TGTGCCAGCAGCTCCCCCGGGACAGACTACTACAATGAGCAGTTCTTC

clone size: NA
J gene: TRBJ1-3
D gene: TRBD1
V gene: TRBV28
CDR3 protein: CASSIPGQGGHTIYF
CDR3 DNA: TGTGCCAGCAGCATTCCGGGACAGGGGGGGCACACCATATATTTT

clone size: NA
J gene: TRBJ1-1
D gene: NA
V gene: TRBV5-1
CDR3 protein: CASSSTRGSTEAFF
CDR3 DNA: TGCGCCAGCAGCTCGACTAGAGGGAGCACTGAAGCTTTCTTT

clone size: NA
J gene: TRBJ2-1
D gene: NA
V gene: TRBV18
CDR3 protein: CASSPPGAEQFF
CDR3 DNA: TGTGCCAGCTCACCACCAGGGGCTGAACAGTTCTTC

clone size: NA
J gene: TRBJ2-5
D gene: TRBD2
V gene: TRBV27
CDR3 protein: CASSRVAGGQETQYF
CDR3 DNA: TGTGCCAGCAGCAGGGTAGCGGGGGGGCAAGAGACCCAGTACTTC